This T cell receptor beta chain was sequenced in a study of cytomegalovirus exposure and HLA in healthy donors. Across the study: Of some 400 genotyped donors, 80% to 85% grouped in the Caucasian-associated ancestry cluster. Notes on the study in general: The study reported that TCR beta sequences accurately predicted HLA-A and HLA-B alleles in most subjects.

Primers included in the PCR were 60 Vbeta and 13 Jbeta primers. The data were produced by immunoSEQ multiplex PCR, yet TCRdb's version contains in-frame clones alone and is incomplete. The sample includes hundreds of thousands of clones, 60% to 80% seen only once; the top ten take around 2%. A remark on this clone: Its antigen remains unknown.

The sequenced sample was PBMCs. The sequence was collected from a man younger than 35 in good health and CMV-seronegative.

CDR3 amino acids: CASSLDSNTGELFF. In DNA form, the CDR3 reads TGTGCCAGCAGTTTAGACAGTAACACCGGGGAGCTGTTTTTT. V usage is TRBV27 and J usage is TRBJ2-2; possibly TRBD1 for D (5 bases). Germline CDR1 reads MNHEY; CDR2 reads SMNVEV (reference sequence). V was pared by 2 bases and J by 2 bases, with 6 bases between. This CDR3 is built from 14 residues.